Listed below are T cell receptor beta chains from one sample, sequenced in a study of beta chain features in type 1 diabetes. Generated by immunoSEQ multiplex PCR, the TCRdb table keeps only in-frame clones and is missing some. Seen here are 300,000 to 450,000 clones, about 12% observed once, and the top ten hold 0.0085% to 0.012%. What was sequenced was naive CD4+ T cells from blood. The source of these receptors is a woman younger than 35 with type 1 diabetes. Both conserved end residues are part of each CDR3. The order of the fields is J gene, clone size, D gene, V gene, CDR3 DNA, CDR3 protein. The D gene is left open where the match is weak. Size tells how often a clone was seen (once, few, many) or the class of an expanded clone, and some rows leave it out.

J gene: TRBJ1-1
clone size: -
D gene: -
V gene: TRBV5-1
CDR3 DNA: TGCGCCAGCAGCTTGCGGGGTTCCCCATCCACTGAAGCTTTCTTT
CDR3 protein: CASSLRGSPSTEAFF

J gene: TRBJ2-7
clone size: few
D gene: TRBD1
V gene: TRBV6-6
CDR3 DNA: TGTGCCAGCAGTGGAACCGGGACAGGGGATCCCTACGAGCAGTACTTC
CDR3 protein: CASSGTGTGDPYEQYF

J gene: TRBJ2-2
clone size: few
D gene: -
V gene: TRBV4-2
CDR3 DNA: TGTGCCAGCAGCCAAGAAGGAGGGAGTTCCGGGGAGCTGTTTTTT
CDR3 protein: CASSQEGGSSGELFF

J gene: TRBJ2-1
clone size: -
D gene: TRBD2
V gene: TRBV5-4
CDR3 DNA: TGTGCCAGTTCGTACCAGACTAGCGCACACAATGAGCAGTTCTTC
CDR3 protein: CASSYQTSAHNEQFF

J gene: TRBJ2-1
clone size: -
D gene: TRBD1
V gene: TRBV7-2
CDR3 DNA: TGTGCCAGCAGCACGCGACAGGGCGAGGGTGAGCAGTTCTTC
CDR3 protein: CASSTRQGEGEQFF

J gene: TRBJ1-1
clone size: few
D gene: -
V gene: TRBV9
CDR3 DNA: TGTGCCAGCAGCGTAGATGGGGCGCTGATGGGCACTGAAGCTTTCTTT
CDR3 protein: CASSVDGALMGTEAFF

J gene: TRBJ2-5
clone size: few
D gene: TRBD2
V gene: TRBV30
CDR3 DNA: TGTGCCCGGAGTACGACTAGCGGGAGCTATTCGGGGGAGACCCAGTACTTC
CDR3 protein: CARSTTSGSYSGETQYF

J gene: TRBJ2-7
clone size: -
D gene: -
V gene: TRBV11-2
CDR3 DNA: TGTGCCAGCAGCTTAGACAGATACGAGCAGTACTTC
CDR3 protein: CASSLDRYEQYF

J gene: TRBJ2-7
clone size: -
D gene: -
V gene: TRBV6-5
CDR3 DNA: TGTGCCAGTTCACAGGGCCCTTCCTACGAGCAGTACTTC
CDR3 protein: CASSQGPSYEQYF

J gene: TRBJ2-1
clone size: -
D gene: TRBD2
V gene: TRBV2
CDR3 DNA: TGTGCCAGCAGTGGTCTAGCGGGTTCTCAAGTCGAGCAGTTCTTC
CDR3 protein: CASSGLAGSQVEQFF

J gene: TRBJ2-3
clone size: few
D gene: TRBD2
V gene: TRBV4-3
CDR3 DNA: TGCGCCAGCAGCCAAGGGACTAGCGGATGGGAGGATACGCAGTATTTT
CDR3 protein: CASSQGTSGWEDTQYF

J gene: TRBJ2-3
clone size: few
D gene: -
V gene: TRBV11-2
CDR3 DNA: TGTGCCAGCAGCTTAGGTCCTCCCGATACGCAGTATTTT
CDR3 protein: CASSLGPPDTQYF

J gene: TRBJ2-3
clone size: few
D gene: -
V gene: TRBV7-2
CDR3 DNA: TGTGCCAGCAGCTTATCGGGTTCGGCGCAGTATTTT
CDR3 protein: CASSLSGSAQYF

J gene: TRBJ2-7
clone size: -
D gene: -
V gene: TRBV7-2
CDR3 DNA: TGTGCCAGCAGCTTAGCGCAGGGCAACGAGCAGTACTTC
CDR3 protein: CASSLAQGNEQYF

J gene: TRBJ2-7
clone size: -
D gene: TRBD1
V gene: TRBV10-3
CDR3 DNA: TGTGCCATCAGTGAGGGGACAGGGTGGTACGAGCAGTACTTC
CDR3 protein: CAISEGTGWYEQYF

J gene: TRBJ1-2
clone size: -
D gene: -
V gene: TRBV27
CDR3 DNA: TGTGCCAGCAGCCCAGGCGGGGGCGGAGACTATGGCTACACCTTC
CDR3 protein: CASSPGGGGDYGYTF

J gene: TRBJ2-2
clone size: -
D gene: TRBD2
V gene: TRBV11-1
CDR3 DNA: TGTGCCAGCAGCTCGAACTACCGGGAGGGGGTGTCCGGGGAGCTGTTTTTT
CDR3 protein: CASSSNYREGVSGELFF

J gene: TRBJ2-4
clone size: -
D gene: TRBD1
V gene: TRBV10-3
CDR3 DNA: TGTGCCATCAGTGGAGGGGGCGAAAACATTCAGTACTTC
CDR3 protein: CAISGGGENIQYF

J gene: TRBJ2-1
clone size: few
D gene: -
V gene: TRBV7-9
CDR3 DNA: TGTGCCAGCAGCTTAATACAATCTAATGAGCAGTTCTTC
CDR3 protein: CASSLIQSNEQFF

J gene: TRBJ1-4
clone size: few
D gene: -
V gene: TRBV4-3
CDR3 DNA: TGCGCCAGCAGCCAAGATCGTAGTGAAAAACTGTTTTTT
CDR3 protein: CASSQDRSEKLFF

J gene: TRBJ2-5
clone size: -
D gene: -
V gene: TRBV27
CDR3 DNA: TGTGCCAGCAGACCCGCGGCCAGATCAGAGACCCAGTACTTC
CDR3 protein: CASRPAARSETQYF

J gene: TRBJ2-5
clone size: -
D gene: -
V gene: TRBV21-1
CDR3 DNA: TGTGCCAACACCCGGGACTCTTACACCCAGTACTTC
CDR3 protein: CANTRDSYTQYF

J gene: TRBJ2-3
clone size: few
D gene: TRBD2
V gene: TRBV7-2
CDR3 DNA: TGTGCCAGCAGCTCGGGACTAGTAGTGGATACGCAGTATTTT
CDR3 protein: CASSSGLVVDTQYF

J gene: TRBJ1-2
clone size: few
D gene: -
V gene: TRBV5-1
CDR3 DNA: TGCGCCAGCAGCTTGGTGGCGGCGGATTATGGCTACACCTTC
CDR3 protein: CASSLVAADYGYTF

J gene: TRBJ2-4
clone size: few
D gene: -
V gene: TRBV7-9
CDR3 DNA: TGTGCCAGCAGATCAGGAATCGGAAACATTCAGTACTTC
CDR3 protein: CASRSGIGNIQYF

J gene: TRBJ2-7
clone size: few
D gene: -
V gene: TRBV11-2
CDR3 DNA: TGTGCCAGCAGCTCGCGGCCCGGTGAAGAGCAGTACTTC
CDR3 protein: CASSSRPGEEQYF

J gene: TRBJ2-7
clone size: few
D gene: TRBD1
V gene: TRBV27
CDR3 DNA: TGTGCCAGCAGTGAATCAACAGGGGGCGGCGAGCAGTACTTC
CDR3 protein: CASSESTGGGEQYF

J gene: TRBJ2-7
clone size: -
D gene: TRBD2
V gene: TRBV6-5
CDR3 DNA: TGTGCCAGCAGGGTTAGCGGGATCTCCTACGAGCAGTACTTC
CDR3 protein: CASRVSGISYEQYF

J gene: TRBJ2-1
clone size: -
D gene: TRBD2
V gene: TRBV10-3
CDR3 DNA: TGTGCCATCAGTGAGACGGGACTAGTAAGGTACAATGAGCAGTTCTTC
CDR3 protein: CAISETGLVRYNEQFF

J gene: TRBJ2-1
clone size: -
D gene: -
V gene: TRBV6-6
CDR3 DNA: TGTGCCAGCACTTTTTTGGCTAGCTATGAGCAGTTCTTC
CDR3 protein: CASTFLASYEQFF